The clone carrying this TCR beta chain was recorded a few times. Antigen unknown. The CDR3 extends over 18 amino acids. J gave up 3 bases and V 1 base, and 6 bases lay outside the gene matches. CDR1 is SGHTA, CDR2 FQGNSA, per germline. The data belong to a study of blood T cells in healthy people across ages. Across the study: For every two T cells, template switching captured about one barcoded beta molecule. Study outcomes and limitations: Age advanced and TCR beta diversity per million T cells fell, roughly linearly.

A sample-barcoded 5' primer and a J-beta primer mix were used in a second PCR of about 7 to 12 cycles. TCRdb re-derived calls from the 5' RACE reads in MiXCR, one entry per CDR3 protein. Among approximately 1,000,000 distinct CDR3 sequences listed, around 43% were seen once. Samples had at least 7 million PBMCs isolated from them. This TCR was recovered from a woman aged 60-70 years in good health. Sequenced: blood. The chain has TRBV7-2 and TRBJ2-1; 13 bases are a match to TRBD2. The CDR3 region is CASSLGWTSGSFYNEQFF. The CDR3 DNA follows: TGTGCCAGCAGCTTAGGGTGGACTAGCGGGAGTTTCTACAATGAGCAGTTCTTC.